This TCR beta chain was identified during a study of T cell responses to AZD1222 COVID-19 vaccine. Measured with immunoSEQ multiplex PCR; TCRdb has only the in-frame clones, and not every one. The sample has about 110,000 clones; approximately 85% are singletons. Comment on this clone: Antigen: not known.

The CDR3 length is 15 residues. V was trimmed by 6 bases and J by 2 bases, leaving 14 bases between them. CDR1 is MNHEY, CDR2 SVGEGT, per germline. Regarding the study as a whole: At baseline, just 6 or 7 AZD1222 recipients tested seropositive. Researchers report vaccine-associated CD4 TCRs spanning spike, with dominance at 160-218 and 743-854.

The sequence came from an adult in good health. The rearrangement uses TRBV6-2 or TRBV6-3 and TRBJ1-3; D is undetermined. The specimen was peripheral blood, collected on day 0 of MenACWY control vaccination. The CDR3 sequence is CASSSGEATGNTIYF. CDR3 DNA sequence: TGTGCCAGCAGCTCCGGTGAAGCAACTGGAAACACCATATATTTT.